This T cell receptor beta chain appears in the sequencing data of a study of blood T cells in healthy people across ages (dated by TCRdb to between 2014 and 2017). Regarding the study in general: In model experiments, template switching captured about one uniquely barcoded TCR beta cDNA molecule for every two T cells. To track age-related changes in TCR beta repertoire diversity, the study relied on deep sequencing normalized with unique cDNA molecular identifiers. The donors were split into four age groups: young (average 16 years), middle-aged (39), aged (around 67) and long-lived (under 90). To avoid experimental bias, donors of different ages were randomly spread across the sequencing lanes. For two donors (one aged 18 to 30 and one aged 80 or older), the study analyzed two additional independent replicas of 1 million unique cDNA reads from the same blood draw.

Details on this clonotype: The antigen it recognizes is unknown. Base qualities are not provided; no much larger clone lies one nucleotide away.

The donors were 40 or so Caucasian individuals from Russia, aged 6 to 90 years, who were systemically healthy. About 9.1 milliliters of peripheral blood were collected from each donor into EDTA-treated Vacutainer tubes. Ficoll-Paque density-gradient centrifugation was used to isolate PBMCs, with at least 7 million per sample. Total RNA was extracted from PBMCs with Trizol reagent, with at least 5 micrograms obtained per sample. The percentages of naive CD45RAhigh/CD27high T cells were determined by flow cytometry on a PBMC aliquot from every donor. General conclusions and limits of the study: Observed TCR beta diversity per million T cells fell roughly linearly with age, and a significant reduction was already apparent by age roughly 40. The percentage of naive T cells measured by flow cytometry correlated strongly with observed TCR beta diversity. Compared with the aged group, the long-lived group had more naive CD4+ T cells, fewer expanded clones and increased TCR diversity, suggesting age selection. Total diversity estimates from one million sequenced T cells were considered lower bounds and underestimates. Because donor CMV infection status was unknown, age-related changes in expanded clonotypes were potentially confounded. Because profiling used bulk unsorted PBMCs, naive and antigen-experienced compartments could not be compared conclusively.

Libraries were prepared through 5' RACE. TCRdb records Illumina HiSeq 2500 as the sequencer. The second PCR ran for about 6 to 12 cycles and used a J-beta primer mix along with a sample-barcoded 5' primer. Each TCR beta cDNA molecule received a unique molecular identifier from a template-switch 5' adaptor carrying 12 random nucleotides. Each sample yielded at least 2.5 million CDR3-containing paired-end reads. First-strand cDNA synthesis was performed from all RNA using the Mint cDNA synthesis kit, with priming by a TRBC-specific oligonucleotide. Following uracil-DNA glycosylase treatment, a first 18-cycle PCR with universal primers M1SS and BC2_uni_R was performed on all cDNA. As for how the authors treated the data: Each sample was normalized by randomly selecting 1 million high-quality reads, each carrying a distinct molecular identifier. Instead of being binned into consensus sequences, reads that shared molecular identifiers were thrown out. MiTCR, set to a Q25 quality threshold and the strictest error-elimination algorithm, was used for CDR3 identification, clonotype clustering and error correction. A nonparametric unseen species model with Euler transformation was used to estimate lower-bound total TCR beta diversity. The public reads were run again by TCRdb, first through fastp at Q25 and then through MiXCR, and only productive beta chains were kept. Here each entry gathers all rows of one CDR3 protein and keeps the most common genes and DNA. In this record, the V and J calls reflect TCRdb's handling and not the investigators' own analysis. The table for this sample lists about 600,000 distinct CDR3 sequences; about 45% of them were counted only once. Just under 25% of the sample is taken by the ten largest.

Looking up the germline V gene yields CDR1 SGHTA and CDR2 FQGTGA. V has 1 base trimmed and J has 10 bases trimmed; junction bases matching no gene number 10. The CDR3 measures 16 amino acids from cysteine to phenylalanine. Of the read, only the CDR3 DNA is kept; its 48 bases are in frame from base 1. The receptor comes from an elderly man in good health. Sample: blood. The chain joins TRBV7-3 to TRBJ2-1; a stretch of 10 junction bases matches TRBD2. This receptor carries the CDR3 CASSLKRLAGEEEQFF. The sequence in DNA is TGTGCCAGCAGCTTAAAGCGGCTAGCGGGAGAAGAAGAGCAGTTCTTC. Extended through the reference TRBV7-3 and TRBJ2-1 proteins, this CDR3 yields the full variable domain: GAGVSQTPSNKVTEKGKYVELRCDPISGHTALYWYRQSLGQGPEFLIYFQGTGAADDSGLPNDRFFAVRPEGSVSTLKIQRTERGDSAVYLCASSLKRLAGEEEQFFGPGTRLTVL.